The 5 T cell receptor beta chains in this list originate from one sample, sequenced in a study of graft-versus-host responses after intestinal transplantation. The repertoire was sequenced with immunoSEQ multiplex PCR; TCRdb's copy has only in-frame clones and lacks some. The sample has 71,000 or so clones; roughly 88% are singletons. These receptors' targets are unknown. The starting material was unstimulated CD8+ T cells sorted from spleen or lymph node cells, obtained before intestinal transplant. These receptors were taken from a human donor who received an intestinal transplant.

As DNA, the CDR3 is TGTGCCAGCAGCTCGGGGGGCCCAGATACGCAGTATTTT. Protein sequence: CASSSGGPDTQYF. The V and J genes are TRBV7-2 and TRBJ2-3, with D maybe TRBD2 (7 bases). Trimming removed 4 bases from V and 4 bases from J, with 9 bases in between. Germline V gives CDR1 SGHTA, CDR2 FQGNSA. The CDR3 is 13 amino acids.

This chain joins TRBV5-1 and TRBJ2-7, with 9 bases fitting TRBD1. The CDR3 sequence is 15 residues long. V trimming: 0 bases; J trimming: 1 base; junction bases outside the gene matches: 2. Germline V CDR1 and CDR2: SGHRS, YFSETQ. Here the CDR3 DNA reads TGCGCCAGCAGCTTGGAGGGACAGGGATCCTACGAGCAGTACTTC. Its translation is CASSLEGQGSYEQYF.

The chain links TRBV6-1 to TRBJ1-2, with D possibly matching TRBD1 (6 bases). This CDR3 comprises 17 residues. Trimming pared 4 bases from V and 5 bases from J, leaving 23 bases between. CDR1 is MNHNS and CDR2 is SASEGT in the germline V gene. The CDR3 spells CASSGIGGEESPYGYTF. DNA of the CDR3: TGTGCCAGCAGTGGTATAGGGGGAGAAGAGAGCCCGTATGGCTACACCTTC.

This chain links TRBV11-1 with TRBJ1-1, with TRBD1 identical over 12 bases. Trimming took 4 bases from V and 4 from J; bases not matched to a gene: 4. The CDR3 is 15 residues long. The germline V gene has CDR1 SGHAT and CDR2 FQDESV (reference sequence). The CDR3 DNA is TGTGCCAGCAGCTCCGGGACAGGGGGCGTCACTGAAGCTTTCTTT. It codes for CASSSGTGGVTEAFF.

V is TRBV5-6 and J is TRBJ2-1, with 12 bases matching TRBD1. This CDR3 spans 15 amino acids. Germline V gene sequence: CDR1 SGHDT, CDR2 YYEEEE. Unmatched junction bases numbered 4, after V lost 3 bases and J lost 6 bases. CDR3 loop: CASSWGQGAGNEQFF. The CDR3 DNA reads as TGTGCCAGCAGCTGGGGACAGGGGGCCGGCAATGAGCAGTTCTTC.